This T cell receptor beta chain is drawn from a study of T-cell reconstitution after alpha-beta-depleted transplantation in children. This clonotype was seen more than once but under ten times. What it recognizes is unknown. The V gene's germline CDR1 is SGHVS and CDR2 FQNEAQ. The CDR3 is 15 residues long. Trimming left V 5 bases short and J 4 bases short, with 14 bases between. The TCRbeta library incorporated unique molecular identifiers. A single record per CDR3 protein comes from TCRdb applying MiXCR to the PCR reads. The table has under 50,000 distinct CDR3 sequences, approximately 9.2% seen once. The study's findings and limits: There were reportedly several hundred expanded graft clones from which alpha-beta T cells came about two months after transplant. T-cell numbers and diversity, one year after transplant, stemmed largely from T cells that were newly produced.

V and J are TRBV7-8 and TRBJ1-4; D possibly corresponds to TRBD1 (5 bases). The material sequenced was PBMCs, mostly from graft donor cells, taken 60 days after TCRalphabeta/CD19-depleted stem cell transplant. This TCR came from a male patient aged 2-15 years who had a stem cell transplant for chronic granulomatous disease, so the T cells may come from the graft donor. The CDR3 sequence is CASSGPGTINEKLFF. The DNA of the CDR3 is TGTGCCAGCAGCGGGCCCGGGACCATTAATGAAAAACTGTTTTTT. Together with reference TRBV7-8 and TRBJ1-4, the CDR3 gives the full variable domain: GAGVSQSPRYKVAKRGQDVALRCDPISGHVSLFWYQQALGQGPEFLTYFQNEAQLDKSGLPSDRFFAERPEGSVSTLKIQRTQQEDSAVYLCASSGPGTINEKLFFGSGTQLSVL.